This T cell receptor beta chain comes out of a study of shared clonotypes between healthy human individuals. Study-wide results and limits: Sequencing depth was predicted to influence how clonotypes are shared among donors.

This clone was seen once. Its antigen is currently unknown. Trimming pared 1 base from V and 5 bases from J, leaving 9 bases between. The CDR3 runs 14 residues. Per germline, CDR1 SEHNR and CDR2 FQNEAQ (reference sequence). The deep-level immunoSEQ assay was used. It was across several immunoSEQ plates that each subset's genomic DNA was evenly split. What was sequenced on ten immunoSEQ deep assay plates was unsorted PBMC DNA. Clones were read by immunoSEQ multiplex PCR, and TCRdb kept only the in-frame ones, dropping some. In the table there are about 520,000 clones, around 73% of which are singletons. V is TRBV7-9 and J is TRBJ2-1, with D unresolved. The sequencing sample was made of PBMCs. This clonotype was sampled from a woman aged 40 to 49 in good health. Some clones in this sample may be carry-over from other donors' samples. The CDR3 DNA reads TGTGCCAGCAGCTTAGAGATGGACCACAATGAGCAGTTCTTC. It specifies CASSLEMDHNEQFF. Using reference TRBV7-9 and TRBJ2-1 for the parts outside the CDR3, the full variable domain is DTGVSQNPRHKITKRGQNVTFRCDPISEHNRLYWYRQTLGQGPEFLTYFQNEAQLEKSRLLSDRFSAERPKGSFSTLEIQRTEQGDSAMYLCASSLEMDHNEQFFGPGTRLTVL.